This T cell receptor beta chain was obtained from a study of blood T cell repertoires in COVID-19. Study-wide context: PBMCs, B-cell-depleted T cells, or T cells provided the cDNA or gDNA that made up the material.

Profiled with immunoSEQ multiplex PCR; TCRdb holds only in-frame clones, not every one. Of 75,000 to 90,000 clones in the sample, around four fifths are singletons; the top ten hold over 15%. The receptor comes from an older man with active or convalescent COVID-19. The sample taken for sequencing was peripheral blood.

This CDR3 reads CASSQGQGWGYGYTF. For the CDR3, the DNA is TGTGCCAGCAGCCAAGGGCAGGGATGGGGCTATGGCTACACCTTC. This chain uses TRBV14 with TRBJ1-2; weak D call: TRBD1 (5 bases). The CDR3 length is 15 residues. CDR1 SGHDN and CDR2 FVKESK come from the germline V gene. V was clipped by 1 base and J by 4 bases, with 13 bases between them.